This T cell receptor beta chain originates from a study of T cells in Graves' hyperthyroidism and ophthalmopathy. This CDR3 has 17 residues. V was trimmed by 1 base and J by 2 bases, leaving 20 bases between them. Germline CDR1 is DFQATT and CDR2 is SNEGSKA (reference sequence). This clonotype has at least ten counts. RNA transcripts yielded amplified TCR beta CDR3 regions. The study used the HTBI primer set for a first-round RT-PCR of the TCR CDR3. TCRdb reprocessed the multiplex PCR reads with MiXCR, giving one entry per CDR3 protein. The table has around 610,000 distinct CDR3 sequences, roughly 14% seen once; the top ten hold around 4.5%.

The chain carries TRBV20-1 and TRBJ2-5, with a tentative D call TRBD2 (6 bases). Sequencing was performed on blood. The receptor was derived from a woman aged 40-49 years with Graves' ophthalmopathy. The CDR3 reads CSARGVTMAGSQETQYF. CDR3 DNA sequence: TGCAGTGCTAGAGGGGTCACTATGGCGGGGTCACAAGAGACCCAGTACTTC.